In this sample, the clone carrying this T cell receptor beta chain turned up once. As yet, its antigen is unknown. The entry originates in a study of cytomegalovirus exposure and HLA in healthy donors. Study results and limitations: TCR beta V segments were, for the most part, productive about 90% or about 30% of the time in an earlier analysis. Associated with cytomegalovirus, according to the listing, were 164 TCR beta chains. Within the data, a cluster of highly shared sequence variants was likely a sequencing artifact.

Amplification used 60 Vbeta primers and 13 Jbeta primers. Profiling relied on immunoSEQ multiplex PCR, and the TCRdb table lists in-frame clones only, not all of them. The data hold 200,000 to 250,000 clones, with about 85% observed a single time. V shed 5 bases and J shed 7 bases, with 14 bases lying between them. The CDR3 is 13 amino acids. The germline CDR1 and CDR2 sequences are MNHEY and SVGAGI. Although they were nominally healthy when sampled, donors likely had unrecorded immune exposures. The genes are TRBV6-5 and TRBJ1-2; D gene unclear. Sequencing was performed on PBMCs. This TCR was sampled from a human donor in good health. The CDR3 here is CASSQAVGGGYTF. The CDR3 DNA is TGTGCCAGCAGTCAGGCCGTCGGTGGTGGCTACACCTTC.